This T cell receptor beta chain was profiled in a study of radiation and T cells in renal cell carcinoma (dated by TCRdb to 2020 to 2021). At the level of the whole study: A total of fewer than 55 samples underwent TCR beta sequencing, made up of 25 or so tumors and around 27 peripheral blood samples. The last blood draw happened 4 weeks after radiation, timed to coincide with nephrectomy. In the roughly 54 samples combined, several million unique CDR3 nucleotide sequences were found, encoding roughly 2,500,000 unique CDR3 amino acid sequences. On the study overall, not on this receptor specifically: Because the trial had a single-armed design, the trial could not examine how radiation dose or scheduling affected the TCR repertoire. Because pretreatment tumor biopsies were not available, the baseline intratumoral presence of clonotypes could not be determined. In blood, the top tumor clonotypes increased from baseline to 2 weeks after radiation and then shrank by 4 weeks, which suggests a temporary expansion of tumor-resident clones. Dynamics of the blood repertoire were not tracked past 4 weeks after treatment.

TCR beta libraries were generated from genomic DNA with the immunoSEQ kit, following the manufacturer's recommendations. Library preparation used a first multiplex PCR with proprietary primers, then a second PCR adding unique barcodes, with bead cleanups after each round. Each sample batch included a kit-provided positive control reaction and a negative control reaction. The final libraries underwent checking on an Agilent 4200 TapeStation D1000 ScreenTape, volumetric pooling, and quantification by qPCR. Sequencing ran on an Illumina NextSeq500 with a MidOutput 150-cycle cartridge, using 156 Read1 and 15 Index1 cycles with kit custom primers. The pooled library was loaded at roughly 0.92 pM with an approximately 20% PhiX control spike-in. The study's own analysis went as follows. The vendor-processed data were analyzed in R, and a clonotype was defined as all T cells that share the same CDR3 nucleotide sequence. For clone abundance analyses, frequencies were normalized to the 10,000 most abundant clones per sample. Public T cell clones, which averaged fewer than five per sample, were removed prior to analysis. Tumor-enriched and baseline blood-enriched clonotypes were defined by at least a 32-fold difference in abundance between compartments. A beta-binomial differential abundance model was applied to find clonotypes that expanded or contracted between blood time points. Tumor-blood repertoire similarity was measured with the Baroni-Urbani and Buser coefficient, and groups were compared using two-tailed Wilcoxon tests in R. TCRdb's version of the immuneACCESS table is confined to in-frame rearrangements and falls short of the full clone set. An unresolved V gene accounts for under half of the shortfall where checked; the remainder is of unknown origin. V, J and clone size are those of that table, while D and trimming were read from the DNA. This sample gives about 150,000 clones in total; around 88% of them show up just once. 15% to 20% of the sample lies in the top ten.

The time point label, as the study defines it: blood 4 weeks post-SBRT, at nephrectomy. The label giving this sample's treatment or condition can be read as: 15 Gy SBRT to primary tumor, nephrectomy 4 weeks later. The samples were drawn from a clinical trial, where primary renal cell carcinomas were treated with 15 Gy of stereotactic body radiation therapy and then removed by nephrectomy 4 weeks afterward. To track tumor-enriched clonotypes, serial peripheral blood was sampled from radiation-treated patients at baseline and at 2 weeks and 4 weeks after SBRT. All patients had renal cell carcinoma with clear cell pathology. The QIAamp DNA Blood Mini Kit (Qiagen) was used to prepare genomic DNA for TCR sequencing. The analyses included just those samples that passed every quality control check. With respect to this clone: Its binding antigen is unknown. No quality values exist for individual bases; no much larger clone is one base distant.

V and J are trimmed by 4 bases and 4 bases, and the gene matches miss 11 bases of the junction. In the germline V gene, CDR1 corresponds to SGHDN and CDR2 to FVKESK. The CDR3, cysteine through phenylalanine, is 17 amino acids long. CDR3 DNA is the only sequence kept; it has 51 bases, read in frame from the first base. The sequencing here drew on blood, taken from a patient whose treatment included radiotherapy and nephrectomy. This clonotype was sampled from a woman aged 45-60 years with renal cell carcinoma. The rearranged segments are TRBV14 and TRBJ2-3, with 10 junctional bases fitting TRBD2. The CDR3 protein sequence reads: CASSPPSSGSRSDTQYF. The sequenced DNA is TGTGCCAGCAGCCCACCGTCTAGCGGGAGTAGATCAGATACGCAGTATTTT.